What follows is one T cell receptor beta chain and its context. Its antigen remains unknown. Sequencing libraries made from TCR beta cDNA carried unique molecular identifiers. The authors obtained roughly 0.5 million cDNA molecules from around 1 to 9.1 million T cells. TCRdb recomputed calls from the PCR reads with MiXCR, one row per CDR3 protein. The repertoire holds 650,000 to 850,000 distinct CDR3 sequences, with approximately 53% as singletons. This sample is part of a study of post-analysis software for immune sequencing data. Study-level points and caveats: Elevated frequency relative to controls characterized a handful of TRBV segments in patients, TRBV5-6, TRBV5-1 and TRBV20-1 among them.

The CDR3 totals 17 residues. Trimming cost V 2 bases and J 0 bases, with 12 bases left between them. Germline lookup yields CDR1 SGHRS and CDR2 YFSETQ. The chain uses TRBV5-1 and TRBJ1-6; D uncertain. Sequencing input: blood. The source is a girl aged 5-17 years with multiple sclerosis. The CDR3 spells CASSFLDGNSYNSPLHF. The CDR3 coding sequence is TGCGCCAGCAGCTTCCTGGACGGGAACTCCTATAATTCACCCCTCCACTTT.